The 31 T cell receptor beta chains presented below share a single source sample, sequenced in a study of blood T cell repertoires in COVID-19. Generated by immunoSEQ multiplex PCR, the TCRdb table keeps only in-frame clones and is missing some. The sample shows roughly 76,000 clones, roughly 90% of them seen only once. Sequencing used peripheral blood. The source of these receptors is a man in his sixties or seventies with active or convalescent COVID-19.

V gene TRBV4-2 combines with J gene TRBJ2-3; no definite D call. Germline CDR1 LGHNA, CDR2 YNFKEQ. The germline V and J ends were trimmed by 1 base and 1 base, with 12 bases remaining between them. The CDR3 covers 16 residues. The CDR3 DNA reads TGTGCCAGCAGCCAAGTCACGGGTAAGGGCACAGATACGCAGTATTTT. Translated, it gives CASSQVTGKGTDTQYF.

The chain joins TRBV29-1 to TRBJ2-7; tentative D call: TRBD1 (6 bases). Per germline, CDR1 SQVTM and CDR2 ANQGSEA. This CDR3 contains 11 residues. V was shortened by 1 base and J by 6 bases, with 7 bases between the two germline ends. DNA for the CDR3: TGCAGCGTTGAAGCCAGGGGCGAGCAGTACTTC. This sequence encodes CSVEARGEQYF.

This clone has a single count. V and J are TRBV4-1 and TRBJ1-4, with D tentatively TRBD1 (5 bases). This CDR3 contains 12 residues. Germline CDR1 MGHRA, CDR2 YSYEKL. V was shortened by 6 bases and J by 8 bases, with 10 bases between the two germline ends. The chain's CDR3 is CASSLAGEKLFF. CDR3 in DNA: TGCGCCAGCAGTTTAGCAGGGGAAAAACTGTTTTTT.

Regarding this clone: Distinct nucleotide sequences in the sample also encode this CDR3. The V call is TRBV4-2, the J call TRBJ1-2, with D possibly being TRBD1 (5 bases). CDR1 LGHNA and CDR2 YNFKEQ come from the germline V gene. Trimming took 1 base from V and 5 from J, leaving 8 bases between them. The CDR3 consists of 13 residues. In DNA form, the CDR3 reads TGTGCCAGCAGCCAAGCGGGGGGATATGGCTACACCTTC. Its protein is CASSQAGGYGYTF.

The rearrangement links TRBV21-1 to TRBJ1-1. TRBV21-1 is noted as a pseudogene. This CDR3 comprises 15 residues. CDR3 in amino acids: CASSEPGLPYTEAFF. The CDR3 DNA reads as TGTGCCAGCAGCGAGCCGGGACTGCCCTACACTGAAGCTTTCTTT.

The chain couples TRBV6-6 to TRBJ1-2; D may be TRBD1 (6 bases). Germline V gene lookup returns CDR1 MNHNY and CDR2 SVGAGI (reference sequence). Trimming took 6 bases from V and 4 from J, leaving 15 bases between them. This CDR3 region has 14 residues. In nucleotides, the CDR3 is TGTGCCAGCAGGGGAGACAGGACTTTCTATGGCTACACCTTC. Its translation: CASRGDRTFYGYTF.

This CDR3 reads CASSLRRQGPTDTQYF. CDR3 DNA sequence: TGCGCCAGCAGCTTGCGGCGACAGGGACCCACAGATACGCAGTATTTT. This rearrangement joins TRBV5-1 to TRBJ2-3; TRBD1 matches at 7 bases. This CDR3 contains 16 residues. Trimming cost V 1 base and J 2 bases; bases outside gene matches: 7. The V gene's germline CDR1 is SGHRS and CDR2 YFSETQ.

The chain carries TRBV11-3 and TRBJ2-5, with D perhaps matching TRBD2 (5 bases). Germline lookup yields CDR1 SGHNT and CDR2 YENEEA. Trimming shortened V by 3 bases and J by 4 bases, and 9 bases separated the two germline ends. This CDR3 comprises 13 residues. The CDR3: CASSLRVGETQYF. DNA for the CDR3: TGTGCCAGCAGCTTGAGGGTGGGAGAGACCCAGTACTTC.

V and J are TRBV5-1 and TRBJ2-7, with 9 bases identical to TRBD1. Germline V gives CDR1 SGHRS, CDR2 YFSETQ. The V gene end was trimmed by 4 bases and the J gene end by 3 bases; junction bases not matched to a gene: 5. The length of the CDR3 is 14 residues. The CDR3 spells CASSPGTGNYEQYF. CDR3 nucleotides: TGCGCCAGCAGCCCGGGGACAGGGAACTACGAGCAGTACTTC.

This rearrangement joins TRBV19 to TRBJ2-1; TRBD2 might be the D (5 bases). CDR1 and CDR2 from the germline V gene are LNHDA and SQIVND (reference sequence). Trimming took 1 base from V and 7 from J, leaving 14 bases between them. The CDR3 is 15 residues long. The chain's CDR3 is CASSIVTWWRNEQFF. The CDR3 DNA reads TGTGCCAGTAGTATAGTTACATGGTGGAGGAATGAGCAGTTCTTC.

The rearrangement uses TRBV6-2 or TRBV6-3 and TRBJ1-5; the match to TRBD1 covers 8 bases. Germline values: CDR1 MNHEY, CDR2 SVGEGT. The V segment lost 5 bases and the J segment 6 bases; nucleotides outside the gene matches: 9. This CDR3 is 15 amino acids long. The chain's CDR3 is CASSDRQGLTQPQHF. CDR3 sequence (DNA): TGTGCCAGCAGTGACCGACAGGGGTTGACTCAGCCCCAGCATTTT.

The sample holds one count of this clone. The chain is built from TRBV6-1 and TRBJ2-1, with a weak D call TRBD2 (5 bases). The CDR3 has 13 residues. Trimming removed 7 bases at V and 6 bases at J, with 13 bases between. Germline CDR1 reads MNHNS; CDR2 reads SASEGT. The CDR3 reads CASTDPGFNEQFF. The CDR3, as DNA: TGTGCCAGCACCGACCCGGGATTCAATGAGCAGTTCTTC.

This sequence joins TRBV20-1 and TRBJ1-2; D uncertain. Trimming stripped 0 bases from V and 7 bases from J, with 3 bases between. This CDR3 has 10 residues. Looked up from germline, CDR1 is DFQATT and CDR2 is SNEGSKA (reference sequence). The CDR3 region is CSARDLGYTF. In DNA, the CDR3 is TGCAGTGCTAGAGATCTTGGCTACACCTTC.

J is TRBJ2-7 and V is TRBV5-6, with TRBD2 matching 9 bases. This CDR3 comprises 16 residues. Per the germline V gene, CDR1 is SGHDT and CDR2 is YYEEEE. Unmatched junction bases numbered 13, after V lost 4 bases and J lost 5 bases. The CDR3 reads CASSPNLSGSFDEQYF. CDR3 in DNA: TGTGCCAGCAGCCCTAATCTTAGCGGGAGCTTCGACGAGCAGTACTTC.

The chain links TRBV5-6 to TRBJ1-5; TRBD1 matches 10 bases. Germline CDR1 is SGHDT and CDR2 is YYEEEE. This CDR3 spans 16 amino acids. V was pared by 5 bases and J by 7 bases, with 12 bases of the junction left unmatched. Written as DNA, the CDR3 is TGTGCCAGCAGTAATCGACAGGGGGCGCTGGGGCAGCCCCAGCATTTT. Translated: CASSNRQGALGQPQHF. Complete variable domain (other parts from reference TRBV5-6 and TRBJ1-5): DAGVTQSPTHLIKTRGQQVTLRCSPKSGHDTVSWYQQALGQGPQFIFQYYEEEERQRGNFPDRFSGHQFPNYSSELNVNALLLGDSALYLCASSNRQGALGQPQHFGDGTRLSIL.

The chain is built from TRBV30 and TRBJ2-1; D uncertain. The germline V gene encodes CDR1 GTSNPN and CDR2 SVGIG (reference sequence). Trimming left V 2 bases short and J 7 bases short, with 9 bases between. The CDR3 length is 12 residues. The CDR3 here is CAWSRQINEQFF. The CDR3, as DNA: TGTGCCTGGAGTCGCCAGATTAATGAGCAGTTCTTC.

The gene calls are TRBV6-5 and TRBJ2-6; tentatively, D is TRBD2 (6 bases). The CDR3 runs 16 residues. Germline V gives CDR1 MNHEY, CDR2 SVGAGI. V gave up 4 bases and J gave up 2 bases, with 12 bases separating them. The CDR3: CASSSTGTAGANVLTF. The CDR3 DNA reads TGTGCCAGCAGTTCGACCGGGACTGCTGGGGCCAACGTCCTGACTTTC.

This clone was seen more than once but under ten times. This chain joins TRBV12-5 and TRBJ2-2; 8 positions match TRBD2. Germline lookup yields CDR1 LGHNT and CDR2 FRNRAP. This CDR3 has 17 residues. Unmatched junction bases numbered 11, after V lost 3 bases and J lost 5 bases. CDR3 loop: CASGFSSGRVGTGELFF. CDR3 in DNA: TGTGCTAGTGGTTTTTCCTCCGGGAGGGTTGGGACCGGGGAGCTGTTTTTT.

This clone has only a few counts. This chain joins TRBV5-4 and TRBJ1-6; TRBD1 agrees at 7 bases. J was trimmed by 7 bases and V by 2 bases; bases with no gene match: 9. CDR1 and CDR2 (germline): SGHNT, YYREEE (reference sequence). There are 16 residues in the CDR3. The CDR3 reads CASSFIVGGGNSPLHF. In DNA, the CDR3 is TGTGCCAGCAGCTTTATAGTAGGGGGCGGAAATTCACCCCTCCACTTT.

The J gene is TRBJ1-3, the V gene TRBV30; D is undetermined. The V end was cut by 2 bases, the J end by 0 bases, with 14 bases between. This CDR3 is 16 amino acids long. Germline V lookup: CDR1 GTSNPN, CDR2 SVGIG (reference sequence). The CDR3 DNA sequence: TGTGCCTGGAGTCTCGGGAGTCAGTCCTCTGGAAACACCATATATTTT. As protein: CAWSLGSQSSGNTIYF.

The chain employs TRBV2 and TRBJ1-5, with TRBD1 identical over 9 bases. The V and J ends lost 11 bases and 2 bases, in that order; junction bases with no gene match: 4. Germline V gene data show CDR1 as SNHLY and CDR2 as FYNNEI. This CDR3 contains 13 residues. CDR3 coding DNA: TGTGCCGTCGGACAGGGGCGCAATCAGCCCCAGCATTTT. Encoded protein: CAVGQGRNQPQHF.

This chain links TRBV9 with TRBJ2-5; 12 bases align to TRBD2. V dropped 6 bases and J dropped 5; count of bases not matched to a gene: 5. The germline CDR1 and CDR2 sequences are SGDLS and YYNGEE. The length of the CDR3 is 14 residues. CDR3: CASTRLAGGETQYF. The CDR3 region has the DNA TGTGCCAGCACTAGGCTAGCGGGAGGGGAGACCCAGTACTTC.

The sample holds one count of this clone. The rearrangement uses TRBV14 and TRBJ2-7; D is possibly TRBD2 (6 bases). Germline V lookup: CDR1 SGHDN, CDR2 FVKESK. Trimming cost V 3 bases and J 7 bases, with 13 bases left between them. The CDR3 covers 13 residues. CDR3 DNA sequence: TGTGCCAGCAGCCAGACGTCGGGGGTAGAGCAGTACTTC. As protein: CASSQTSGVEQYF. Using reference TRBV14 and TRBJ2-7 for the parts outside the CDR3, the full variable domain is EAGVTQFPSHSVIEKGQTVTLRCDPISGHDNLYWYRRVMGKEIKFLLHFVKESKQDESGMPNNRFLAERTGGTYSTLKVQPAELEDSGVYFCASSQTSGVEQYFGPGTRLTVT.

This CDR3 reads CASSLGTSGSRFNEQFF. CDR3 bases: TGCGCCAGCAGCTTGGGGACTAGCGGGAGTCGTTTCAATGAGCAGTTCTTC. V is TRBV5-1 and J is TRBJ2-1; TRBD2 matches 13 bases. Germline CDR1 SGHRS, CDR2 YFSETQ. V lost 0 bases and J lost 6; bases outside the gene matches: 6. This CDR3 contains 17 residues.

The chain combines TRBV12-3 or TRBV12-4 with TRBJ1-2; D is unresolved. The CDR3 contains 13 residues. The germline V and J ends were trimmed by 7 bases and 4 bases, with 13 bases remaining between them. In DNA, the CDR3 is TGTGCCAGCACCGAGGGTGGCGGCTATGGCTACACCTTC. As protein: CASTEGGGYGYTF.

This clone was seen just once. The rearrangement links TRBV28 to TRBJ2-1, with 9 bases lining up with TRBD2. The CDR3 loop spans 14 amino acids. The germline V gene encodes CDR1 MDHEN and CDR2 SYDVKM. V gave up 7 bases and J gave up 6 bases; unmatched junction bases: 7. The CDR3 region is CASINSGSVNEQFF. CDR3 nucleotide sequence: TGTGCCAGCATCAATAGCGGGAGTGTCAATGAGCAGTTCTTC.

The chain has TRBV28 and TRBJ1-1; 7 bases match TRBD1. V lost 6 bases and J lost 1; bases outside the gene matches: 23. The germline V gene has CDR1 MDHEN and CDR2 SYDVKM. This CDR3 comprises 20 residues. The CDR3 loop is CASSQDRTGRIYGRNTEAFF. The CDR3 region has the DNA TGTGCCAGCAGCCAGGACAGGACAGGACGGATTTATGGTCGGAACACTGAAGCTTTCTTT.

The chain joins TRBV2 to TRBJ1-3; D not certain. Germline-derived CDR1 and CDR2 are SNHLY and FYNNEI. The germline V and J ends were trimmed by 6 bases and 0 bases, with 9 bases remaining between them. There are 14 residues in the CDR3. The CDR3 nucleotides are TGTGCCAGCAGACAGCGGTTCTCTGGAAACACCATATATTTT. This codes for CASRQRFSGNTIYF.

The chain recombines TRBV5-1 with TRBJ2-1; 13 nucleotides line up with TRBD2. CDR1 and CDR2 from the germline V gene are SGHRS and YFSETQ. V gave up 0 bases and J gave up 8 bases; unmatched junction bases: 11. CDR3 size: 18 residues. The CDR3, as DNA: TGCGCCAGCAGCTTGGCCAGACTAGCGGGAGGTTTTATCGATGAGCAGTTCTTC. Protein: CASSLARLAGGFIDEQFF.

This rearrangement joins TRBV28 to TRBJ1-1; D remains unclear. CDR1 is MDHEN and CDR2 is SYDVKM in the germline V gene. The CDR3 is made up of 14 amino acids. V lost 8 bases and J 3 bases, leaving 16 bases between the germline ends. The CDR3 DNA sequence: TGTGCCAGCCGCACTGGAGAGTACCACACTGAAGCTTTCTTT. Translating it yields CASRTGEYHTEAFF.

This clone was observed a few times. This chain joins TRBV2 and TRBJ1-5, with D possibly matching TRBD1 (6 bases). This CDR3 is built from 18 residues. CDR1 and CDR2 (germline): SNHLY, FYNNEI. V shed 2 bases and J shed 6 bases, with 23 bases lying between them. CDR3 coding DNA: TGTGCCAGCAGTGAACCTTGGATCGACAGGTCGGGGCGTCAGCCCCAGCATTTT. Translating gives CASSEPWIDRSGRQPQHF.